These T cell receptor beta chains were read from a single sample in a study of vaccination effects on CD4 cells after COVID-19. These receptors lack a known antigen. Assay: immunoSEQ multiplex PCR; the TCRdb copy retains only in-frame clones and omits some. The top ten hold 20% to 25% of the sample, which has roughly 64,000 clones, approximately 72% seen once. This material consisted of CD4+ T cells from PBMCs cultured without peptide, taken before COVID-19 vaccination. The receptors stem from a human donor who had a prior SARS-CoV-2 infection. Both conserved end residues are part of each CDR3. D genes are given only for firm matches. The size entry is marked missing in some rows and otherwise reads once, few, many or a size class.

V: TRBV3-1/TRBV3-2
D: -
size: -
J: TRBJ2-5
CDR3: CASSRNVETQYF
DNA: TGTGCCAGCAGCCGAAACGTAGAGACCCAGTACTTC

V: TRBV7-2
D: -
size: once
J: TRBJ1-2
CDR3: CASSLRIGGDGYTF
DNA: TGTGCCAGCAGCTTAAGGATCGGGGGGGATGGCTACACCTTC

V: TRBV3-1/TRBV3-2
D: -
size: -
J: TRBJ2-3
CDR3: CASSQDWSWDTQYF
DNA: TGTGCCAGCAGCCAAGATTGGAGTTGGGATACGCAGTATTTT

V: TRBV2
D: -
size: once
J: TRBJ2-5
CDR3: CASADRDKETQYF
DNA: TGTGCCAGCGCGGATAGGGACAAAGAGACCCAGTACTTC

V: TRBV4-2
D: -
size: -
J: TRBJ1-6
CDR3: CASSQDRHSNSPLHF
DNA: TGTGCCAGCAGCCAAGATCGTCATAGTAATTCACCCCTCCACTTT

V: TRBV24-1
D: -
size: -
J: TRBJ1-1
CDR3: CATSDPGGNTEAFF
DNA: TGTGCCACCAGTGATCCCGGGGGGAACACTGAAGCTTTCTTT

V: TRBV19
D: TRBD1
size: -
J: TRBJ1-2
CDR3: CASSVRTGLGGYTF
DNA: TGTGCCAGTAGTGTCCGGACAGGGCTAGGTGGCTACACCTTC

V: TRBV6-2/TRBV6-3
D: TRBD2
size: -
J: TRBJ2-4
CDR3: CASSVSGSGAKNIQYF
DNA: TGTGCCAGCAGCGTTAGCGGGAGCGGAGCCAAAAACATTCAGTACTTC

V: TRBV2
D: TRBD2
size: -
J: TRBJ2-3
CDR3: CASRKLAGGDGTQYF
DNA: TGTGCCAGCAGAAAACTAGCGGGGGGAGATGGTACGCAGTATTTT

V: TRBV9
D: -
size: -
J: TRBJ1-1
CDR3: CASSPTGQNTEAFF
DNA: TGTGCCAGCAGCCCGACCGGACAGAACACTGAAGCTTTCTTT

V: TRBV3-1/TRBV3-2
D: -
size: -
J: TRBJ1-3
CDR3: CASSQDPFNTIYF
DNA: TGTGCCAGCAGCCAAGACCCCTTTAACACCATATATTTT

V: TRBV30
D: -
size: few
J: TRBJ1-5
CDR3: CAWSGYGTQPQHF
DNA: TGTGCCTGGAGTGGTTATGGGACTCAGCCCCAGCATTTT

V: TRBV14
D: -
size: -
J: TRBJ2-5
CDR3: CASSQGFSETQYF
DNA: TGTGCCAGCAGCCAGGGTTTTTCAGAGACCCAGTACTTC

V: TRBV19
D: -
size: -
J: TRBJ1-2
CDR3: CASSMLRTDYGYTF
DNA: TGTGCCAGTAGTATGCTTCGGACAGACTATGGCTACACCTTC

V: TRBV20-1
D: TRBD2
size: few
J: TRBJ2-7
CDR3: CSASYPAGGVYEQYF
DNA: TGCAGTGCTAGTTACCCAGCGGGGGGGGTCTACGAGCAGTACTTC

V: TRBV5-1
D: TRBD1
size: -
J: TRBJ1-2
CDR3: CASSLGGQGSLGYTF
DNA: TGCGCCAGCAGCTTGGGGGGACAGGGTTCGTTAGGCTACACCTTC

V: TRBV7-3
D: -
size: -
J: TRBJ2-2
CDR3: CASSLKITGELFF
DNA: TGTGCCAGCAGCTTAAAGATCACCGGGGAGCTGTTTTTT

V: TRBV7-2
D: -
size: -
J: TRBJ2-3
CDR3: CASSISAGGVTDTQYF
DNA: TGTGCCAGCAGCATTAGTGCCGGGGGAGTCACAGATACGCAGTATTTT

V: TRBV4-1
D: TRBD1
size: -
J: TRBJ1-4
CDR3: CASSPWTGGVSTNEKLFF
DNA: TGCGCCAGCAGCCCGTGGACAGGCGGGGTTTCGACTAATGAAAAACTGTTTTTT

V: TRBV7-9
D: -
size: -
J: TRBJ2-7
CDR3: CASSPSGAVSSYEQYF
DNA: TGTGCCAGCAGCCCAAGTGGGGCAGTATCCTCCTACGAGCAGTACTTC

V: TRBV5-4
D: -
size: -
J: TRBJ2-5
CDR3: CASSLGGASGETQYF
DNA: TGTGCCAGCAGCTTAGGAGGGGCTAGTGGAGAGACCCAGTACTTC

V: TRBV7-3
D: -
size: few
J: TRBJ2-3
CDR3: CASSPKSADTQYF
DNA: TGTGCCAGCAGCCCTAAAAGCGCAGATACGCAGTATTTT

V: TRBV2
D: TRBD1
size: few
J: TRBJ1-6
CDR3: CASSGAGGDSPLHF
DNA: TGTGCCAGCAGTGGGGCAGGGGGAGACTCACCCCTCCACTTT

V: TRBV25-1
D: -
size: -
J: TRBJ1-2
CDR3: CASSELEGRGYTF
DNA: TGTGCCAGCAGTGAATTGGAGGGGAGAGGCTACACCTTC

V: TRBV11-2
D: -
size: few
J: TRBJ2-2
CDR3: CASSPQFVGGELFF
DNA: TGTGCCAGCAGCCCTCAGTTCGTTGGCGGGGAGCTGTTTTTT